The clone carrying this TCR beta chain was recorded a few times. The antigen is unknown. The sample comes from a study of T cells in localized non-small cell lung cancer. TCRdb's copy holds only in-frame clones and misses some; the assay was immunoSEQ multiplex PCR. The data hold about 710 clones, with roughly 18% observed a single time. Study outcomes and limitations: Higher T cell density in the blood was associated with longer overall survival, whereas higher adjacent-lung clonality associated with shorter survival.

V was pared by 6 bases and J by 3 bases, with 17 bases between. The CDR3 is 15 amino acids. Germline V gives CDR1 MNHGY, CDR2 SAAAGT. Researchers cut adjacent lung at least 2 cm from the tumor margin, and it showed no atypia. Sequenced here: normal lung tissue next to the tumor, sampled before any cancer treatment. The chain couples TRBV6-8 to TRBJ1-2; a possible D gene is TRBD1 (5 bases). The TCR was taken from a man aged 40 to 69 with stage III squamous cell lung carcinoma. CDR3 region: CASSLLGGKDYGYTF. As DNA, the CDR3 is TGTGCCAGCAGCCTGCTGGGGGGAAAGGACTATGGCTACACCTTC.